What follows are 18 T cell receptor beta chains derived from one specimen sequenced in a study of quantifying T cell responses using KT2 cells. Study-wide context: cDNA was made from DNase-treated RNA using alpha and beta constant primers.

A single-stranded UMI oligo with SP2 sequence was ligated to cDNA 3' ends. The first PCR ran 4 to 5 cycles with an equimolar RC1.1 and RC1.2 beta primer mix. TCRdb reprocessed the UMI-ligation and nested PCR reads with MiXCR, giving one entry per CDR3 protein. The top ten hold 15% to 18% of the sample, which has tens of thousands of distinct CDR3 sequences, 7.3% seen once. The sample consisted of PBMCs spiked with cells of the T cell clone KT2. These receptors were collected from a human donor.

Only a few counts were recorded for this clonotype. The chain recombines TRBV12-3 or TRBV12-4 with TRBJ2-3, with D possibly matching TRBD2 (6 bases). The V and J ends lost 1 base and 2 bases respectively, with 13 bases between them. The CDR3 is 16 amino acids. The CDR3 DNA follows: TGTGCCAGCAGTTTAGGTAGAGCGGGCCCCACAGATACGCAGTATTTT. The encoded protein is CASSLGRAGPTDTQYF.

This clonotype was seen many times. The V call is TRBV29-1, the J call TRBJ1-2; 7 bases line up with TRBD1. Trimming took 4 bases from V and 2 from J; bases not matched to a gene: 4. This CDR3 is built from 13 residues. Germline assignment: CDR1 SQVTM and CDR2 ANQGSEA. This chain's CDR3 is CSVVNRGNYGYTF. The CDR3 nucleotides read TGCAGCGTTGTGAACAGGGGCAACTATGGCTACACCTTC.

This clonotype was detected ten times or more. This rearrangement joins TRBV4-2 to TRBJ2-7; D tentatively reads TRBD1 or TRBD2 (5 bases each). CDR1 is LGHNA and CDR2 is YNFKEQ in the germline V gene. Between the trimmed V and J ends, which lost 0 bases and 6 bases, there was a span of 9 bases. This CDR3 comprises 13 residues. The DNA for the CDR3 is TGTGCCAGCAGCCAAGAGAGGGGTTCCGAGCAGTACTTC. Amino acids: CASSQERGSEQYF.

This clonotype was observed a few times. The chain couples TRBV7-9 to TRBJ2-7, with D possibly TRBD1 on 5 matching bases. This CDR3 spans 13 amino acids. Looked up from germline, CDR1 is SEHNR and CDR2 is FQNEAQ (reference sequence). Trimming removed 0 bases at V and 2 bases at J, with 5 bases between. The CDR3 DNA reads TGTGCCAGCAGCTTAGCAGGGGCCTACGAGCAGTACTTC. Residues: CASSLAGAYEQYF.

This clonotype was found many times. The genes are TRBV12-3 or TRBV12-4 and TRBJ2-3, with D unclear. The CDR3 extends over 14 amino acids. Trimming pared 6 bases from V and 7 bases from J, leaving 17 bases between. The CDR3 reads CASRKELTPYTQYF. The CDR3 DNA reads TGTGCCAGCAGGAAGGAACTAACACCTTATACGCAGTATTTT.

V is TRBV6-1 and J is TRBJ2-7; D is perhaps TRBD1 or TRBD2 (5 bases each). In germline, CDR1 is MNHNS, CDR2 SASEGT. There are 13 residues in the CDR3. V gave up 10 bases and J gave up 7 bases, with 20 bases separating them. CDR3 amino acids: CATPEGPPWEQYF. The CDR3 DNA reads TGTGCCACCCCCGAGGGGCCCCCTTGGGAGCAGTACTTC.

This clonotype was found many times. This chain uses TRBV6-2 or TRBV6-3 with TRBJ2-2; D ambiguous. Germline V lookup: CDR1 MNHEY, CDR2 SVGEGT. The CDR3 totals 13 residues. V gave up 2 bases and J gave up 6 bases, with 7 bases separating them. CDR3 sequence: CASSYGEAGELFF. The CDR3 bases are TGTGCCAGCAGTTACGGGGAAGCCGGGGAGCTGTTTTTT.

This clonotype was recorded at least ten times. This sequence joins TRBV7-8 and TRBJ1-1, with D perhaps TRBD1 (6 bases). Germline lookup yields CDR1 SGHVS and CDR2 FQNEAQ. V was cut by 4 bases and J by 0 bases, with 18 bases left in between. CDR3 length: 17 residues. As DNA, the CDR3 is TGTGCCAGCAGCTCAACCGAATTAGGACAGATGAACACTGAAGCTTTCTTT. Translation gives CASSSTELGQMNTEAFF.

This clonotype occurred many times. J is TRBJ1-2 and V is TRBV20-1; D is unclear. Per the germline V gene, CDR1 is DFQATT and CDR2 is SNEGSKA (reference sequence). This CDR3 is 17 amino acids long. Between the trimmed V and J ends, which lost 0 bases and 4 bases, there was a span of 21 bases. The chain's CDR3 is CSARDFPELSILYGYTF. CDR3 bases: TGCAGTGCTAGAGATTTCCCCGAGCTATCGATTCTCTATGGCTACACCTTC.

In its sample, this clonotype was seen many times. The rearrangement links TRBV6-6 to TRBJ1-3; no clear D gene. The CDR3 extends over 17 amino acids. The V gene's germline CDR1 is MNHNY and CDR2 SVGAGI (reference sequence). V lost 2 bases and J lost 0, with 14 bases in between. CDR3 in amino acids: CASSYVNDGASGNTIYF. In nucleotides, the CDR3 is TGTGCCAGCAGTTACGTGAATGACGGAGCCTCTGGAAACACCATATATTTT.

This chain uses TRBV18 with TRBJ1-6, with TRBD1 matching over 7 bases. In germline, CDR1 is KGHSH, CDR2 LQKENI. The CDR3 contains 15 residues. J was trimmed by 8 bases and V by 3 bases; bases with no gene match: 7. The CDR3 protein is CASSPLDRADSPLHF. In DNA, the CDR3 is TGTGCCAGCTCACCCCTCGACAGGGCAGATTCACCCCTCCACTTT. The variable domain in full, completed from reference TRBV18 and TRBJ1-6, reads NAGVMQNPRHLVRRRGQEARLRCSPMKGHSHVYWYRQLPEEGLKFMVYLQKENIIDESGMPKERFSAEFPKEGPSILRIQQVVRGDSAAYFCASSPLDRADSPLHFGNGTRLTVT.

The CDR3 is CASTQRNQPQHF. For the CDR3, the DNA is TGTGCCAGTACACAGAGGAATCAGCCCCAGCATTTT. The rearrangement links TRBV19 to TRBJ1-5; D remains unclear. Germline V gene sequence: CDR1 LNHDA, CDR2 SQIVND (reference sequence). The length of the CDR3 is 12 residues. V dropped 7 bases and J dropped 4 bases, with 8 bases sitting between them. The full variable domain, rest sourced from reference TRBV19 and TRBJ1-5, is DGGITQSPKYLFRKEGQNVTLSCEQNLNHDAMYWYRQDPGQGLRLIYYSQIVNDFQKGDIAEGYSVSREKKESFPLTVTSAQKNPTAFYLCASTQRNQPQHFGDGTRLSIL.

DNA for the CDR3: TGCGCCAGCAGCTTGGGACAGGGGGACAACACTGAAGCTTTCTTT. Translating it yields CASSLGQGDNTEAFF. This chain uses TRBV5-1 with TRBJ1-1, with 9 positions matching TRBD1. V was clipped by 0 bases and J by 2 bases; unmatched bases: 2. Germline V gene lookup returns CDR1 SGHRS and CDR2 YFSETQ. The CDR3 length is 15 residues.

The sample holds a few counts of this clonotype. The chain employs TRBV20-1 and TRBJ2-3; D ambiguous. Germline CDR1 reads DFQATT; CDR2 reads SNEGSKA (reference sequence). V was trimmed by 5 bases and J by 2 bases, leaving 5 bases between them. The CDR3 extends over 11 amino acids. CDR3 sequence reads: CSAHYTDTQYF. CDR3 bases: TGCAGTGCTCACTACACAGATACGCAGTATTTT.

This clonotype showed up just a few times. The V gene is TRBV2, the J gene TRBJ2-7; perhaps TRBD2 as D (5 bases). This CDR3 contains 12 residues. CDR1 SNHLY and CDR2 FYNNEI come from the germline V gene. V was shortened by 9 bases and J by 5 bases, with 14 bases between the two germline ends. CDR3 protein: CASSETKNEQYF. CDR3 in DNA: TGTGCCAGTTCAGAGACTAAGAACGAGCAGTACTTC.

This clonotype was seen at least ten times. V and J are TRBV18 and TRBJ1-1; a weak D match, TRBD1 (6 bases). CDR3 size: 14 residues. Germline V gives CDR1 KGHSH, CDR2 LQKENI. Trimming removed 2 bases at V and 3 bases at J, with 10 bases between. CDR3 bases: TGTGCCAGCTCACCATTCTCAGGGGACACTGAAGCTTTCTTT. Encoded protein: CASSPFSGDTEAFF.

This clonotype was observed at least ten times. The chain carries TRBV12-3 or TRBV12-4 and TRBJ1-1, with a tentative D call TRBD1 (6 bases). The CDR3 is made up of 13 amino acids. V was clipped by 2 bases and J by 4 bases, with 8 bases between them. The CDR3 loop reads CASSLRGGTEAFF. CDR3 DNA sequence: TGTGCCAGCAGTTTAAGGGGGGGCACTGAAGCTTTCTTT.

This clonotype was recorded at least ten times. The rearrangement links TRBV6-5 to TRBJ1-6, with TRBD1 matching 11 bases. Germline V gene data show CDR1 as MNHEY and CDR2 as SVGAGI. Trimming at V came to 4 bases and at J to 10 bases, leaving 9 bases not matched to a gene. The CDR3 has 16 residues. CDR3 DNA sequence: TGTGCCAGCAGTTCGACCGGGACAGGGGGTTTCTCACCCCTCCACTTT. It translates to CASSSTGTGGFSPLHF.